This TCR beta chain was obtained from a study of identifying expanded T cells in peripheral blood. Trimming removed 5 bases from V and 7 bases from J, with 22 bases in between. The germline V gene has CDR1 LNHDA and CDR2 SQIVND (reference sequence). CDR3 length: 16 amino acids. Some clones are missing from TCRdb's copy, which holds only in-frame ones; the method was immunoSEQ multiplex PCR. The sample consists of 50,000 to 65,000 clones, around 86% of them appearing once. V gene TRBV19 combines with J gene TRBJ2-3; TRBD1 might be the D (6 bases). This clonotype was obtained from a person aged 18 to 69 in good health. Sequencing was performed on blood. CDR3 amino acids: CASSRLSLSDSYTQYF. The CDR3, as DNA: TGTGCCAGTAGTCGACTATCACTTTCGGACAGCTATACGCAGTATTTT.